This T cell receptor (beta chain) stems from a study of chemoradiotherapy in HPV16-positive cancers. Study-wide points: Non-HPV-specific T cells did not expand in tumors during treatment, whereas candidate HPV-specific clones and E7-related motifs did. For HPV16-positive patients, expanding HPV-responsive T cells associated with longer recurrence-free survival. Only a couple of HPV16-positive patients supplied the functional HPV-specificity definition.

To note about this clone: Its cognate antigen is unknown.

Profiled with immunoSEQ multiplex PCR; TCRdb holds only in-frame clones, not every one. The sample yields 7,000 to 8,500 clones, 80% seen once. This CDR3 is built from 15 residues. J lost 4 bases, V lost 4 bases, and 9 bases had no gene match. From germline, CDR1 is SGDLS and CDR2 YYNGEE. The specimen was collected from a patient who underwent chemoradiotherapy. The chain combines TRBV9 with TRBJ1-1; TRBD1 aligns across 8 bases. The sequence was collected from a human donor with HPV-associated anogenital cancer. The CDR3 DNA follows: TGTGCCAGCAGCCCACAGACAGGGGTAATCACTGAAGCTTTCTTT. This codes for CASSPQTGVITEAFF. Full variable domain (missing parts from reference TRBV9 and TRBJ1-1): DSGVTQTPKHLITATGQRVTLRCSPRSGDLSVYWYQQSLDQGLQFLIQYYNGEERAKGNILERFSAQQFPDLHSELNLSSLELGDSALYFCASSPQTGVITEAFFGQGTRLTVV.